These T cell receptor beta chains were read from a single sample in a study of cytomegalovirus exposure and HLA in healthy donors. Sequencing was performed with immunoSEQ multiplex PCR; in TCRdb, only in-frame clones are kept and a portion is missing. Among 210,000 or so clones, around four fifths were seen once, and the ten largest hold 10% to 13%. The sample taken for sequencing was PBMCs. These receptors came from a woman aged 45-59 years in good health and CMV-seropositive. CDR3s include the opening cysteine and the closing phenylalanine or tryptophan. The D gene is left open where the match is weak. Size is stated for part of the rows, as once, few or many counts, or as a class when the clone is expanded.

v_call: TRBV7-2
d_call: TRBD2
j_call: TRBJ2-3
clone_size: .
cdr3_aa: CASSLGERGGPDTQYF
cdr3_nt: TGTGCCAGCAGCTTAGGGGAGCGGGGGGGTCCAGATACGCAGTATTTT

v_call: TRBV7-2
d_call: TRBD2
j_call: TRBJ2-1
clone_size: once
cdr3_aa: CASAGGSGGPGVQFF
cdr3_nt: TGTGCCAGCGCAGGGGGTAGCGGGGGGCCCGGAGTGCAGTTCTTC

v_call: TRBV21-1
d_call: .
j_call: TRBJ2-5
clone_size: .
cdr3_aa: CASSICSGQGVRACYQETQYF
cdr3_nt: TGTGCCAGCAGCATCTGTTCGGGACAGGGTGTAAGGGCCTGCTATCAAGAGACCCAGTACTTC

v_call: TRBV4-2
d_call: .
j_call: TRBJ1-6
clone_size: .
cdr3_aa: CASSQDVAELSNSPLHF
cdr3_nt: TGTGCCAGCAGCCAAGATGTGGCCGAGCTTAGCAATTCACCCCTCCACTTT

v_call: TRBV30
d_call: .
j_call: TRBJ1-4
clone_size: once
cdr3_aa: CASSGGVTNEKLFF
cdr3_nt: TGTGCCTCCTCCGGGGGGGTGACTAATGAAAAACTGTTTTTT

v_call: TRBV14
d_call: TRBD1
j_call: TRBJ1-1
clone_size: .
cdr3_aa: CASSRDRATEAFF
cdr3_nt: TGTGCCAGCAGCCGCGACAGGGCCACTGAAGCTTTCTTT

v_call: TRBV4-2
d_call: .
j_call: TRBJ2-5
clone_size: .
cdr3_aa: CASSQPVVQGQETQYF
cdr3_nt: TGTGCCAGCAGCCAACCCGTAGTCCAGGGTCAAGAGACCCAGTACTTC

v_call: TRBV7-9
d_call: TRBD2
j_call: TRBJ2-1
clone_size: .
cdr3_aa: CASSQSGGQQFF
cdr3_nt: TGTGCCAGCAGCCAAAGCGGGGGGCAGCAGTTCTTC

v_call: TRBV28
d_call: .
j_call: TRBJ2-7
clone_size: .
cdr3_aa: CASSRSGHLSYEQYF
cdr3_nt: TGTGCCAGCAGTCGAAGCGGGCATCTCTCCTACGAGCAGTACTTC

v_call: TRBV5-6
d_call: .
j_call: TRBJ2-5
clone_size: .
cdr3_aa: CASSQQRVSQYF
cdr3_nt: TGTGCCAGCAGCCAACAACGGGTGTCCCAGTACTTC

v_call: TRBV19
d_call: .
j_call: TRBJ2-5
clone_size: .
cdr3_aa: CASSRAGEGETQYF
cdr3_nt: TGTGCCAGTAGTAGGGCAGGGGAGGGAGAGACCCAGTACTTC

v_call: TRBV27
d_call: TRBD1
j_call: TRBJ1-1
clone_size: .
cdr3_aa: CASSLGTGIDTEAFF
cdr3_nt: TGTGCCAGCAGTTTAGGGACAGGGATAGACACTGAAGCTTTCTTT

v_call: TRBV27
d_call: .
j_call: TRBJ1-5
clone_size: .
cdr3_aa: CASSFMGVGNQPQHF
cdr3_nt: TGTGCCAGCAGTTTTATGGGAGTAGGCAATCAGCCCCAGCATTTT

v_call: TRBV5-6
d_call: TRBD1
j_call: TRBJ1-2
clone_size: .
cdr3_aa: CASQQGARGYTF
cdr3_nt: TGTGCCAGCCAACAGGGGGCGCGTGGCTACACCTTC

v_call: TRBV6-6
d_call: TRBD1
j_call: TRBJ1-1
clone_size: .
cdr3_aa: CASSYSGTGGTEAFF
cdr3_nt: TGTGCCAGCAGTTACTCCGGGACAGGGGGCACTGAAGCTTTCTTT

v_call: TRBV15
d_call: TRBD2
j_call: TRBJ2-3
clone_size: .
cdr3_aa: CATSRLAGRSADTQYF
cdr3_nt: TGTGCCACCAGCAGACTAGCGGGGCGGTCGGCAGATACGCAGTATTTT

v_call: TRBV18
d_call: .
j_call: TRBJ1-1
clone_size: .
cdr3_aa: CASSPFQRENTEAFF
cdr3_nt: TGTGCCAGCTCACCTTTTCAGAGGGAGAACACTGAAGCTTTCTTT

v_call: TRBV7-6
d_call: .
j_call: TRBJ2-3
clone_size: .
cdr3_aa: CASSLGQSIQTQYF
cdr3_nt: TGTGCCAGCAGCTTAGGACAGAGCATACAAACGCAGTATTTT

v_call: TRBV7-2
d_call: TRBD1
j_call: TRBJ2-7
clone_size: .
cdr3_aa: CASSRTGGPYEQYF
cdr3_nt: TGTGCCAGCAGCCGGACAGGGGGCCCCTACGAGCAGTACTTC

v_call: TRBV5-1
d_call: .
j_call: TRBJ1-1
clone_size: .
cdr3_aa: CASKHEQVTEAFF
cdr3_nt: TGCGCCAGCAAACATGAACAGGTCACTGAAGCTTTCTTT

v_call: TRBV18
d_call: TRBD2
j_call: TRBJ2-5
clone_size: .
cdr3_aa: CASSPAGGVQETQYF
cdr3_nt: TGTGCCAGCTCACCCGCCGGGGGGGTACAAGAGACCCAGTACTTC

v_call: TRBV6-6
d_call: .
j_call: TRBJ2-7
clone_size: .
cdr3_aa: CASSRTVLSMEQYF
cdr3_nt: TGTGCCAGCAGTCGGACAGTCTTGAGTATGGAGCAGTACTTC

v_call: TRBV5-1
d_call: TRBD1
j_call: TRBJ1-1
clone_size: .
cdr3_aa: CASSYGGEGARNTEAFF
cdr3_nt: TGCGCCAGCAGTTATGGTGGAGAGGGGGCGCGGAACACTGAAGCTTTCTTT

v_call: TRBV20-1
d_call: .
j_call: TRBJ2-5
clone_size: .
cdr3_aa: CSARWAETQYF
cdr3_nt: TGCAGTGCTAGATGGGCCGAGACCCAGTACTTC

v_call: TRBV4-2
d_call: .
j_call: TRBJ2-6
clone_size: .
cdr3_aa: CASSQDDISGANVLTF
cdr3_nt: TGTGCCAGCAGCCAAGACGACATCTCTGGGGCCAACGTCCTGACTTTC

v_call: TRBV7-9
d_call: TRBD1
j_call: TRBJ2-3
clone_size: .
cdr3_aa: CANGDRGKDTQYF
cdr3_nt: TGTGCCAACGGGGACAGGGGAAAAGATACGCAGTATTTT

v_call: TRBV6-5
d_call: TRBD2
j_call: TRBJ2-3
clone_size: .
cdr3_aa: CASSYSAGGRTDTQYF
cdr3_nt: TGTGCCAGCAGTTACTCGGCGGGGGGCCGCACAGATACGCAGTATTTT

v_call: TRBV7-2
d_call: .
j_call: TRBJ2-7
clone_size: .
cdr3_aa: CASSRFRGASYEQYF
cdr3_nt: TGTGCCAGCAGCCGCTTCCGGGGGGCATCCTACGAGCAGTACTTC

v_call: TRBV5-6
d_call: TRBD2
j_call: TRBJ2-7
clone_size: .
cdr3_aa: CASSPDLAAPREQYF
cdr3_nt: TGTGCCAGCAGCCCAGACCTAGCGGCGCCGAGAGAGCAGTACTTC

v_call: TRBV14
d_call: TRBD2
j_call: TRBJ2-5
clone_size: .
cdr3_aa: CASSQDFGGGRETQYF
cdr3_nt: TGTGCCAGCAGCCAAGACTTTGGCGGGGGGCGAGAGACCCAGTACTTC

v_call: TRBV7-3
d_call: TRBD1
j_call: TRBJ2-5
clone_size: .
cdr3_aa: CASSQGDQETQYF
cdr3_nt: TGTGCCAGCTCACAGGGGGACCAAGAGACCCAGTACTTC

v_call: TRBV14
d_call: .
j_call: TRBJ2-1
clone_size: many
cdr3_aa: CASSQAPHEQFF
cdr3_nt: TGTGCCAGCAGCCAAGCTCCCCATGAGCAGTTCTTC

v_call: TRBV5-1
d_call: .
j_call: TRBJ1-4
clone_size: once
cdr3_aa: CASSSRGLGDEKLFF
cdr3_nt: TGCGCCAGCAGCTCCCGGGGGTTAGGAGATGAAAAACTGTTTTTT

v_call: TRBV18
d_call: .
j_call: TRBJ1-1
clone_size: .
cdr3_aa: CASSPPGRNAFF
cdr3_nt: TGTGCCAGCTCACCCCCCGGGAGGAATGCTTTCTTT

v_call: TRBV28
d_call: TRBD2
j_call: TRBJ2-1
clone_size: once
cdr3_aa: CASTTPRPSGVPEQFF
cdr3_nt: TGTGCCAGCACCACCCCCCGGCCTAGCGGAGTTCCAGAGCAGTTCTTC

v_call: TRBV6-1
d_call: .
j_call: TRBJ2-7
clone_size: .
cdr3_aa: CASSEREAYEQYF
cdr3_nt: TGTGCCAGCAGTGAAAGGGAGGCTTACGAGCAGTACTTC

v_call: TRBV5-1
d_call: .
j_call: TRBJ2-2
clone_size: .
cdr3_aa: CASSLLVAVGLFF
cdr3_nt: TGCGCCAGCAGCTTGCTGGTAGCGGTGGGGCTGTTTTTT

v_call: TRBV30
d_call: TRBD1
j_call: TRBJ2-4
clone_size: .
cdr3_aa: CAWSSQGQGNIQYF
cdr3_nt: TGTGCCTGGAGTTCACAAGGACAGGGAAACATTCAGTACTTC

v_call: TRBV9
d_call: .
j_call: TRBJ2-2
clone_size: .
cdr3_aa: CASSLSTGELFF
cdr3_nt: TGTGCCAGCAGCTTATCGACCGGGGAGCTGTTTTTT

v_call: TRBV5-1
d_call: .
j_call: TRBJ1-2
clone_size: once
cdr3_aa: CASNPGPTGSTNYGYTF
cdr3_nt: TGCGCCAGCAACCCAGGCCCCACAGGGAGTACGAACTATGGCTACACCTTC

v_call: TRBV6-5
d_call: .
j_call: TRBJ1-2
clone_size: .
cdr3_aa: CASSYRSSHYGYTF
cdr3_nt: TGTGCCAGCAGTTACAGATCTAGCCACTATGGCTACACCTTC

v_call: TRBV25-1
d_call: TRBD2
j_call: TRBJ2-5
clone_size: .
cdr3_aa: CASSLTSGGQETQYF
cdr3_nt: TGTGCCAGCAGTTTAACTAGCGGGGGCCAAGAGACCCAGTACTTC

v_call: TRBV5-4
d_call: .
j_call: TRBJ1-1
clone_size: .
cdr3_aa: CASSPRGGRVWTEAFF
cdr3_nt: TGTGCCAGCAGCCCCCGTGGGGGGAGGGTTTGGACTGAAGCTTTCTTT

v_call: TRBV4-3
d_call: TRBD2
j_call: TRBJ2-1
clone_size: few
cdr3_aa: CASSHLAGSYNEQFF
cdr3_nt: TGCGCCAGCAGCCATCTAGCGGGGTCATACAATGAGCAGTTCTTC

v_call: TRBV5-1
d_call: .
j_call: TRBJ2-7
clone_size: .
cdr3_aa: CASSWSLGFSGEQYF
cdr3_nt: TGCGCCAGCAGCTGGTCTCTGGGGTTTTCGGGGGAGCAGTACTTC

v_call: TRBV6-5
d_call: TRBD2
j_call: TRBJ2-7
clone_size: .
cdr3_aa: CASSSPSGGSGEQYF
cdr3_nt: TGTGCCAGCAGTTCCCCTAGCGGGGGTTCTGGCGAGCAGTACTTC

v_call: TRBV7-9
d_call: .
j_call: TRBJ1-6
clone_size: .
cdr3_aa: CASSFGRAVNSPLHF
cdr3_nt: TGTGCCAGCAGCTTCGGGAGGGCGGTTAATTCACCCCTCCACTTT